This TCR beta chain was documented in a study of tumor-infiltrating lymphocytes in primary liver carcinoma. Extraction also yielded germline DNA, while blood RNA was obtained from unsorted whole blood. Those patients suffered from chronic HBV infection and were treatment-naive. Starting from approximately 470 ng of total RNA, TCR beta cDNA was produced with a primer in the constant region. Employing slightly modified ARM-PCR, three nested multiplex PCR rounds were run, and these gave rise to the TCR beta libraries. Forward primers for TRBV1-TRBV30 and a C-beta reverse primer served the first two PCR rounds, at approximately 10 cycles each. TCRdb fed the multiplex PCR reads into MiXCR, producing one record per CDR3 protein. In the table there are about 320,000 distinct CDR3 sequences, more than 55% of which are singletons. In this sample, this clonotype turned up a few times. Its specificity is not known.

V shed 2 bases, J shed 6 bases, and the junction held 6 bases outside the gene matches. The CDR3 covers 14 residues. CDR1 and CDR2 from the germline V gene are SGHDT and YYEEEE. Findings of the study overall: Pairs comparing tumor with adjacent tissue or blood overlapped less than pairs drawn from tumor regions.

This chain links TRBV5-6 with TRBJ1-2; 8 nucleotides align to TRBD1. The specimen was peripheral blood. The sequence was obtained from a man aged 35 to 55 with primary liver carcinoma and hepatitis B virus infection. CDR3 residues: CASSLIGQGNGYTF. In DNA form, the CDR3 reads TGTGCCAGCAGCTTAATTGGACAGGGAAATGGCTACACCTTC.